Described below is a single T cell receptor beta chain sequence and its context. Its antigen is not identified. MiXCR was run by TCRdb on the 5' RACE reads, yielding one entry per CDR3 protein. The sample has roughly 380,000 distinct CDR3 sequences, around 28% seen once. The data were taken from a study of T-cell memory formation after mild COVID-19. The CDR3 is 14 residues long. Germline CDR1 and CDR2: SGHTA and FQGTGA. V was cut by 5 bases and J by 2 bases, with 11 bases left in between. General observations from the study: Clones that shrank (day 15 to 85) were balanced CD4/CD8, whereas later expanders leaned CD4+. Second-wave clones reaching peak frequency on day 37 lacked confirmed SARS-CoV-2 specificity.

Sequenced input: PBMCs or a T cell subset sorted from them (not recorded which). V usage is TRBV7-3 and J usage is TRBJ2-3; D gene uncertain. The TCR was taken from an adult woman who had mild COVID-19 (a few samples of this study predate the infection). Cell type and time point are not known. The DNA for the CDR3 is TGTGCCAGCAGCCTGGACGGTTTCACAGATACGCAGTATTTT. Its protein product is CASSLDGFTDTQYF. Full variable domain (rest looked up from reference TRBV7-3 and TRBJ2-3): GAGVSQTPSNKVTEKGKYVELRCDPISGHTALYWYRQSLGQGPEFLIYFQGTGAADDSGLPNDRFFAVRPEGSVSTLKIQRTERGDSAVYLCASSLDGFTDTQYFGPGTRLTVL.